This paragraph reports one T cell receptor beta chain. Its specificity is unknown. The CDR3 covers 15 residues. V lost 5 bases and J lost 0, with 14 bases in between. Germline V gene sequence: CDR1 SGHRS, CDR2 YFSETQ. For the second PCR, which ran for roughly 6 to 11 cycles, a sample-barcoded 5' primer and a J-beta primer mix were used. One entry per CDR3 protein results from TCRdb running MiXCR on the 5' RACE reads. The sample lists some 1.7 million distinct CDR3 sequences, under 30% occurring once. The data belong to a study of blood T cells in healthy people across ages. Study observations and caveats: Changes seen in expanded clonotypes were possibly confounded by donor CMV status left unknown. Researchers said unsorted PBMCs prevented a conclusive naive versus antigen-experienced comparison. Naive T cell percentage and TCR beta diversity correlated strongly. TCR beta diversity, measured per million T cells, fell in a roughly linear way with age.

This rearrangement joins TRBV5-1 to TRBJ1-1, with D perhaps matching TRBD1 (5 bases). This sequence originates from a woman in her 30s in good health. The material sequenced was blood. CDR3 DNA: TGCGCCAGCAGGGACTGGGGGGGGATGAACACTGAAGCTTTCTTT. This sequence encodes CASRDWGGMNTEAFF.